This TCR beta chain was sequenced in a study of T cells after yellow fever vaccination. Findings and limits, study-wide: Among primary-vaccination clones, most reappeared after the booster, at 96% for CD4 and about 90% for CD8. Faster peaking, at day 5 versus 15, marked a secondary response that was weaker.

TCRdb re-derived calls from the 5' RACE reads in MiXCR, one entry per CDR3 protein. The top ten hold about two fifths of the sample, which has tens of thousands of distinct CDR3 sequences, about 7.7% seen once. CDR3 length: 14 residues. Germline V gives CDR1 DFQATT, CDR2 SNEGSKA (reference sequence). The ends were cut back, 3 bases at V and 2 bases at J, with 14 bases in the middle. This clonotype was recorded at least ten times. The antigen remains unidentified. The J gene is TRBJ2-7, the V gene TRBV20-1; D call uncertain. This TCR derives from a man aged 25-40 years who received the YFV17D yellow fever vaccine. Sequenced material: CD8+ T cells sorted from PBMCs, taken on the day of the yellow fever booster vaccination. CDR3 nucleotide sequence: TGCAGTGCTAGTGAAGACGGACGAACCTACGAGCAGTACTTC. This sequence encodes CSASEDGRTYEQYF.